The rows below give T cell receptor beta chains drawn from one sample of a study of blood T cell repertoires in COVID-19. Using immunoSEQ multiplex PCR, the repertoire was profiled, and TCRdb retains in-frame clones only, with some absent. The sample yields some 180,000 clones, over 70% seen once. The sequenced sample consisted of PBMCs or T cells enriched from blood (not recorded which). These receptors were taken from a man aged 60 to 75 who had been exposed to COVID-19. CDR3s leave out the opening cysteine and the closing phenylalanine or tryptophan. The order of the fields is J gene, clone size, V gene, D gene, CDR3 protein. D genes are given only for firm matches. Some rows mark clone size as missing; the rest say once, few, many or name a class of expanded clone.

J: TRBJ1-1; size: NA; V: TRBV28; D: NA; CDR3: ASSPQMNTEAF
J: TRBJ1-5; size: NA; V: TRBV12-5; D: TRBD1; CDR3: ASGPDVRTGESNQPQH
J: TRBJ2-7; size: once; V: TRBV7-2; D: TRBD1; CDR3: ASSRGTGNSYEQY
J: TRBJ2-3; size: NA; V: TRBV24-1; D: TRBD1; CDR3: ATSDPGTGGTDTQY
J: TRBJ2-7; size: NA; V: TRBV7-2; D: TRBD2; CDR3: ASSFARETGEQY
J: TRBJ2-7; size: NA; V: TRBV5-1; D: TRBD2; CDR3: ASRRTSGKYEQY
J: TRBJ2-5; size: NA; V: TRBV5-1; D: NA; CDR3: ASSPGGREHQETQY
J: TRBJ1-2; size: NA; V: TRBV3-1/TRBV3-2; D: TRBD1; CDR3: ASSRTGGYGYT
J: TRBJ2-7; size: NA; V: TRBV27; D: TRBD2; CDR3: ASRTGTSGSTQY
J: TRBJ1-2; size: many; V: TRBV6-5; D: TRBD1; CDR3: ATRGGYLYGYT
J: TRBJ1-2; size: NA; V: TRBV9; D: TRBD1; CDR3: AASPGGNNYGYT
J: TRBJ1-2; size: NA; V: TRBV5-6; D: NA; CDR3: ASSVLKGWANYGYT
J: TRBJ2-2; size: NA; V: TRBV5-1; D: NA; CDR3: ASSQGPSGLTGELF
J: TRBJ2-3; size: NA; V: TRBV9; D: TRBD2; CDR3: ASSPGGGPDTQY
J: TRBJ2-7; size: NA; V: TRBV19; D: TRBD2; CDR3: ASSISSGPEQY
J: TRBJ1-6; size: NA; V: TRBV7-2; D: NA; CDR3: ASSHTGIGSPLH
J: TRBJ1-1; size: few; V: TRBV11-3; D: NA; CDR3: ASSLDLAGEAF
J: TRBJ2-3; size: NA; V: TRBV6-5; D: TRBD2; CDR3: ASGTTSAYTDTQY
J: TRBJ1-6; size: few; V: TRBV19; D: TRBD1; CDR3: ASSTGQGQKNSPLH
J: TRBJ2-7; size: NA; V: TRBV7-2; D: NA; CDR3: ASSLSAGSYEQY
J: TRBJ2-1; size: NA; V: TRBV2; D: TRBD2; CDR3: ASIGREGSDEQF
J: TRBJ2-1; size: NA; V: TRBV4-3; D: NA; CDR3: ASSQDGNAALAGNEQF
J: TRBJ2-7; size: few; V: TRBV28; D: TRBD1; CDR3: ASSGDRGWSDEQY
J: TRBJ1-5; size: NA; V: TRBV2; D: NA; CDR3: ASREGGRRLNQPQH
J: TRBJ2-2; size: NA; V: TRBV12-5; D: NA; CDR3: ASGTGSPATGELF
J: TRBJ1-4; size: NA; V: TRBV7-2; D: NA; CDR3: ASSSQGWSREKLF
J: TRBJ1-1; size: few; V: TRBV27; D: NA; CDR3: ASSPPEYMNTEAF
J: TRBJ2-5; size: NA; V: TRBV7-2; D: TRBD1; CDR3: ASSLADRVETQY
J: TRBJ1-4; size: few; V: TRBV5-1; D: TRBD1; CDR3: ATSWTGDNGGEKLF
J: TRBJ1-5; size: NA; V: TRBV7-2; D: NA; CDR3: ASSLKRSNQPQH
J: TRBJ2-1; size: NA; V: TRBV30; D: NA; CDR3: AWSSQGRNYNEQF
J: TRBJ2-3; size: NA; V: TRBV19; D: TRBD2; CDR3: ASSWGGGSTDTQY
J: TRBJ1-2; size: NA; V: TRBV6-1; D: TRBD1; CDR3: ASSETGASDYGYT
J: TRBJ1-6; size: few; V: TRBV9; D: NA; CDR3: ASSAQAPNSPLH
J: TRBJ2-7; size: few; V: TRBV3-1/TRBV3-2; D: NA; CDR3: ASSQVSGDPYEQY
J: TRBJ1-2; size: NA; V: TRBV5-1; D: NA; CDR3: ASSLSWGQDGYT
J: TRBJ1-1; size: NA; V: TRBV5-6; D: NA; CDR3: ASSFIFNSMNTEAF
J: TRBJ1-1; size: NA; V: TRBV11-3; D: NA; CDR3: ASSPRTVLNTEAF
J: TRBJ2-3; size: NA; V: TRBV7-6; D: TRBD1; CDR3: ASSLSWDRGADTQY
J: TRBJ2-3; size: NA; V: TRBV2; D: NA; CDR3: ASSGRGTDTQY
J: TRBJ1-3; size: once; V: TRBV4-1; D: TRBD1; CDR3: ASSQVKDRVEPRRENTIY
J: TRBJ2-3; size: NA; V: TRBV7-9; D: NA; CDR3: ASSLAWAPDTQY
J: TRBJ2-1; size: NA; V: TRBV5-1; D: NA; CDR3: ASHRGGASYNEQF
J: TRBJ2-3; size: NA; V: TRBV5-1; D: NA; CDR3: ASSFILQGADTQY